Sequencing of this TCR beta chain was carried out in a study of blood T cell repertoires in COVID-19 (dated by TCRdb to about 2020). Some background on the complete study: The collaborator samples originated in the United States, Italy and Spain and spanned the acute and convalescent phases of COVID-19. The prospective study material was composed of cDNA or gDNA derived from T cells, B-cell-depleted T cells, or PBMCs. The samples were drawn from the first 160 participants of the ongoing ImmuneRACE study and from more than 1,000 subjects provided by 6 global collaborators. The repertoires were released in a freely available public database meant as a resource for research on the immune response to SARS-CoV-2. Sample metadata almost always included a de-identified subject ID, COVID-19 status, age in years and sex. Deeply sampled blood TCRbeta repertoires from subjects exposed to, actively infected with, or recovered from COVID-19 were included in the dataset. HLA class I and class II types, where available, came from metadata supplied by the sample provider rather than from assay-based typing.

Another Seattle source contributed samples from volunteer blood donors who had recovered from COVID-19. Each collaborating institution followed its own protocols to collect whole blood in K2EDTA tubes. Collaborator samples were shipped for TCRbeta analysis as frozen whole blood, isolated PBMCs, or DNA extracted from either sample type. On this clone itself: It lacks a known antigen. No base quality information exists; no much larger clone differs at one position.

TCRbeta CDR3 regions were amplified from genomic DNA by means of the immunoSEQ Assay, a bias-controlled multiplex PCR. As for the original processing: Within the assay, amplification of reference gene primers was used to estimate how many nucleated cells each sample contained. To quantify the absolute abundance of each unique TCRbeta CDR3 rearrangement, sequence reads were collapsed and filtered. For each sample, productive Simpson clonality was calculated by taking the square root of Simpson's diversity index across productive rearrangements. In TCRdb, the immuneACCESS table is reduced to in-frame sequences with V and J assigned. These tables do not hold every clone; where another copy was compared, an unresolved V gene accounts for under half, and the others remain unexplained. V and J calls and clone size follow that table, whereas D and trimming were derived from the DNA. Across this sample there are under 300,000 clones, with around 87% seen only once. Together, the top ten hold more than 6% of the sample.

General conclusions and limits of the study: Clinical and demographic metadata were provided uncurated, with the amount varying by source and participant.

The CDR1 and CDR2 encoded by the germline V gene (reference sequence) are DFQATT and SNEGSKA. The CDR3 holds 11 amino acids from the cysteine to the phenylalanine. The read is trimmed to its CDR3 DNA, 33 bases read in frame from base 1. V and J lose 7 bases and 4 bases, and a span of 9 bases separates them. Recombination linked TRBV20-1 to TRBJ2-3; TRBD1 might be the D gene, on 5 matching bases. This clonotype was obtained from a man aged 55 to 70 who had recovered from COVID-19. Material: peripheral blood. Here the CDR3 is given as CSGRDPDTQYF. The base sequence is TGCAGTGGCAGGGATCCAGATACGCAGTATTTT.